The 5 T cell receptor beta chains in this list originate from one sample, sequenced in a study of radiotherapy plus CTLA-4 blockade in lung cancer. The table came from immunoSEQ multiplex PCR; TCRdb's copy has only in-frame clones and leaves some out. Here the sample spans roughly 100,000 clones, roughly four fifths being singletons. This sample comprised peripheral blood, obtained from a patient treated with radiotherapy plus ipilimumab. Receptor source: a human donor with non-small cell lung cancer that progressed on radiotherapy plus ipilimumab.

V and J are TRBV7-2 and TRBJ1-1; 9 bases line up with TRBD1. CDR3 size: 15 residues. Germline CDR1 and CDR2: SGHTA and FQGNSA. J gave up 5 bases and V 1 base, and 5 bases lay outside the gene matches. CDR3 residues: CASSLVGTGSTEAFF. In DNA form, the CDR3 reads TGTGCCAGCAGCTTAGTAGGGACAGGGAGTACTGAAGCTTTCTTT.

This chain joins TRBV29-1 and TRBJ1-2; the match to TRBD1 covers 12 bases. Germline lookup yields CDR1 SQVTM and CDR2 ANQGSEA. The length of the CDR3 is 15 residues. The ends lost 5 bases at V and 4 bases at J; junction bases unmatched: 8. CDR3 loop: CSVQQGTGGIYGYTF. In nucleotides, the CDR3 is TGCAGCGTTCAACAGGGGACAGGGGGCATCTATGGCTACACCTTC.

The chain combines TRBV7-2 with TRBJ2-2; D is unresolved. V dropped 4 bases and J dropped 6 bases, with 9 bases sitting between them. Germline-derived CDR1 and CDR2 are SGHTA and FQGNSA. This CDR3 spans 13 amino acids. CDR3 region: CASSSASPGELFF. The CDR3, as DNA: TGTGCCAGCAGCTCAGCCTCGCCCGGGGAGCTGTTTTTT.

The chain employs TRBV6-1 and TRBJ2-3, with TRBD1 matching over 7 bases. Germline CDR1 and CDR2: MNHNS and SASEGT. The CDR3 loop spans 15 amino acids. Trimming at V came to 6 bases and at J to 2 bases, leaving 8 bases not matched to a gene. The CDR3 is CASSEFGTATDTQYF. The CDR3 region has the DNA TGTGCCAGCAGCGAATTTGGGACAGCCACAGATACGCAGTATTTT.

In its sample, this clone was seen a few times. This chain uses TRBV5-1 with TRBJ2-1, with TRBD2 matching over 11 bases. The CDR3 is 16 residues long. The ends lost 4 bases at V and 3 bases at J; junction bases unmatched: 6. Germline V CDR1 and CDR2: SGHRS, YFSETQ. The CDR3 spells CASSRTGLADYNEQFF. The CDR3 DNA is TGCGCCAGCAGCCGCACGGGACTAGCGGACTACAATGAGCAGTTCTTC.